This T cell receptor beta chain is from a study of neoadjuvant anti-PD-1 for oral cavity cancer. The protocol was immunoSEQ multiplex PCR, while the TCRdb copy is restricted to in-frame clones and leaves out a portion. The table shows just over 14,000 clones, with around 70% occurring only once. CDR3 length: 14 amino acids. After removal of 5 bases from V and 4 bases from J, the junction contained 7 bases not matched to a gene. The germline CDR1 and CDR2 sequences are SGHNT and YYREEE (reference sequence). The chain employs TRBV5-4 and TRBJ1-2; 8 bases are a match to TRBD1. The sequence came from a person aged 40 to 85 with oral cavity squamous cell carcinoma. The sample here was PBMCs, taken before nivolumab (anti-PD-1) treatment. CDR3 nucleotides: TGTGCCAGCAGGTTACAGGGGGGCTCCTATGGCTACACCTTC. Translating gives CASRLQGGSYGYTF.